This T cell receptor beta chain was profiled in a study of control samples from healthy donors and cancer patients. The repertoire was sequenced with immunoSEQ multiplex PCR; TCRdb's copy has only in-frame clones and lacks some. The repertoire consists of some 130,000 clones, with over 75% occurring once and the leading ten covering around 2.3%. The origin of this receptor is a man aged 35-49 years in good health. Material: blood.

In nucleotides, the CDR3 is TGTGCCATCAGTGAGTCGGACGGCGGGGGAAACACCATATATTTT. The encoded protein is CAISESDGGGNTIYF. The chain links TRBV10-3 to TRBJ1-3; D not resolved. The V gene's germline CDR1 is ENHRY and CDR2 SYGVKD. The CDR3 runs 15 residues. Trimming took 0 bases from V and 4 from J, leaving 10 bases between them.